This T cell receptor (beta chain) was recovered during a study of beta chain features in type 1 diabetes. Across the study: Examination covered around 100 million sorted cells spanning all samples. Study findings and constraints: Shorter templates may be favored by PCR, equally so in patients and controls. All four CD4+ subsets of Type 1 diabetes patients contained TCRB CDR3s that were moderately but significantly shorter.

With regard to this clone: Its antigen is unknown.

What was sequenced were expressed TCRB transcripts, since all of the isolated RNA had been reverse transcribed. Measured with immunoSEQ multiplex PCR; TCRdb has only the in-frame clones, and not every one. The sample gives 20,000 to 25,000 clones, under 75% of which show up once; 0.37% is in the top ten. Sorting of CD4+ naive, central memory, regulatory and stem cell-like memory cells was performed via CD45RO/CCR7/CD25/CD127/CD95/CD27. CDR1 and CDR2 from the germline V gene are MNHEY and SVGAGI. V was shortened by 11 bases and J by 3 bases, with 17 bases between the two germline ends. The CDR3 contains 13 residues.

The sequenced sample consisted of stem cell memory CD4+ T cells from blood. This sequence was found in a man between 18 and 29 years old with type 1 diabetes. This chain connects TRBV6-5 to TRBJ2-7; D is possibly TRBD2 (6 bases). The CDR3 DNA follows: TGTGCCTCTAGTCGGGGGTGGAACTACGAGCAGTACTTC. It specifies CASSRGWNYEQYF.